This paragraph reports one TCR beta chain. Its antigen is as yet unknown. The treatment is: some 19 received Ad26.COV2.S at low or high dose, single or two shots; about 5 received placebo; per-sample allocation not given. Samples were taken on day 63 after the first vaccine or placebo injection. These data come from a study of Ad26.COV2.S vaccination and SARS-CoV-2 variants. Clones were read by immunoSEQ multiplex PCR, and TCRdb kept only the in-frame ones, dropping some. Of 350,000 to 450,000 clones listed, about 90% are singletons. Study-wide results and caveats: The placebo group had lower spike-specific TCR breadth than the vaccine recipients did. Comparability of non-spike TCR breadth was observed across vaccine and placebo recipients.

The V and J ends lost 7 bases and 0 bases, in that order; junction bases with no gene match: 12. The CDR3 covers 17 residues. Germline V CDR1 and CDR2: LNHDA, SQIVND (reference sequence). The sample here was peripheral blood, taken in a trial of Ad26.COV2.S vaccine versus placebo. The chain joins TRBV19 to TRBJ1-5; TRBD1 agrees at 7 bases. The clonotype originates from a person aged 18-65 years who received the Ad26.COV2.S COVID-19 vaccine or a placebo. The CDR3 protein is CASTWGTVEYSNQPQHF. The CDR3 coding sequence is TGTGCCAGTACCTGGGGGACAGTGGAATATAGCAATCAGCCCCAGCATTTT. Combining the CDR3 with reference TRBV19 and TRBJ1-5 gives the whole variable domain DGGITQSPKYLFRKEGQNVTLSCEQNLNHDAMYWYRQDPGQGLRLIYYSQIVNDFQKGDIAEGYSVSREKKESFPLTVTSAQKNPTAFYLCASTWGTVEYSNQPQHFGDGTRLSIL.